This T cell receptor beta chain emerged from a study of blood T cell repertoires in COVID-19. The wider study: Whether acute or convalescent, the COVID-19 samples came from the United States, Italy and Spain.

In the original processing: Estimated nucleated cell counts came from reference gene primer amplification. Assay used: immunoSEQ multiplex PCR; TCRdb lists only in-frame clones, some missing. V, J and clone size derive from that table, while D and trimming were established from the DNA sequence. The table records roughly 130,000 clones, under 90% of them present only once. Trimming pared 0 bases from V and 3 bases from J, leaving 8 bases between. CDR1 is KGHSH and CDR2 is LQKENI in the germline V gene. This CDR3 has 14 amino acids. The source is a woman in her sixties with acute or convalescent COVID-19. The chain links TRBV18 to TRBJ1-2; D is undetermined. Sequencing was carried out using peripheral blood. In nucleotides, the CDR3 is TGTGCCAGCTCACCACCATCGGCGGACTATGGCTACACCTTC. It translates to CASSPPSADYGYTF.